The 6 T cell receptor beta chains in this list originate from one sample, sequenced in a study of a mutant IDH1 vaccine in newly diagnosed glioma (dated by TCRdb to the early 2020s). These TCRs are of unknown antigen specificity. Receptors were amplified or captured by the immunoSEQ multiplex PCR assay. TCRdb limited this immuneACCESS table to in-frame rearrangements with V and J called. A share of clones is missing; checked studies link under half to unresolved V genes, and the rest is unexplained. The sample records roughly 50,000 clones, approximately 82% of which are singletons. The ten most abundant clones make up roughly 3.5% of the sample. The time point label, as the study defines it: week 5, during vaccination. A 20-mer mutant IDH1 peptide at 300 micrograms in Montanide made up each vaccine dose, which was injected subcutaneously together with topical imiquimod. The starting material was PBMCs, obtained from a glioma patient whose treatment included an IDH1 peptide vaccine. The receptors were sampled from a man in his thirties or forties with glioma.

The CDR3 bases are TGTGCCAGCAGGTCGCGGGGCAATCAGCCCCAGCATTTT. Protein sequence: CASRSRGNQPQHF. The chain has TRBV28 and TRBJ1-5, with D hard to call. The CDR3 spans 13 residues. V lost 6 bases and J 2 bases, leaving 8 bases between the germline ends. The germline CDR1 and CDR2 sequences are MDHEN and SYDVKM.

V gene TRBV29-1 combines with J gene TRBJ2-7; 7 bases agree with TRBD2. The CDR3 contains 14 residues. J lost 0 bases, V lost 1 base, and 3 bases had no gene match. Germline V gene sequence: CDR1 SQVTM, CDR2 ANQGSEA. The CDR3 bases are TGCAGCGTTGAAGGCCAGCGGGGCTCCTACGAGCAGTACTTC. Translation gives CSVEGQRGSYEQYF.

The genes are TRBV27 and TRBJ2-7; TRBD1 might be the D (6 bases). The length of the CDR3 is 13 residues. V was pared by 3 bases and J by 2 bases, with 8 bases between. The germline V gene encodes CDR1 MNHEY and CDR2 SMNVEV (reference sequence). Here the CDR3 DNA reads TGTGCCAGCAGTTTGGACAGAACCTACGAGCAGTACTTC. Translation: CASSLDRTYEQYF.

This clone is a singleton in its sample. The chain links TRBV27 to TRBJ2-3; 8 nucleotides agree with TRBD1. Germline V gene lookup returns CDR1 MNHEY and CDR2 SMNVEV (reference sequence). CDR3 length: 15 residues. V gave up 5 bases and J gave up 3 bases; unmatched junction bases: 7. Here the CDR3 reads CASSEQGEVTDTQYF. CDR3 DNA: TGTGCCAGCAGTGAACAGGGGGAGGTGACAGATACGCAGTATTTT.

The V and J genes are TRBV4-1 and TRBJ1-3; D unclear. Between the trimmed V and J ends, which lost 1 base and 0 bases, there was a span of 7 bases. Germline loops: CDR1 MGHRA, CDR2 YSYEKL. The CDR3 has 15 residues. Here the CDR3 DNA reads TGCGCCAGCAGCCAAGCAATGATCTCTGGAAACACCATATATTTT. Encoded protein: CASSQAMISGNTIYF.

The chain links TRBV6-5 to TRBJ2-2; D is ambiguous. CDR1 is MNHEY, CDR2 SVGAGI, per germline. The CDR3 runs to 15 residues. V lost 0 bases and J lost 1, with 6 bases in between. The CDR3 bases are TGTGCCAGCAGTTACTCCACCGTGAACACCGGGGAGCTGTTTTTT. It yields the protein CASSYSTVNTGELFF.